The present T cell receptor beta chain was sequenced within a study of spatial heterogeneity in lung cancer. Documented time point: blood at routine non-recurrence follow-up after resection. The J segment lost 3 bases and the V segment lost 3 bases, leaving 14 bases of the junction unmatched. The CDR3 is made up of 18 amino acids. The germline V gene encodes CDR1 SGHRS and CDR2 YFSETQ. TCRdb ran MiXCR on the 5' RACE reads and lists one entry per CDR3 protein. The table shows about 70,000 distinct CDR3 sequences, with 8% to 9.5% occurring only once. The gene calls are TRBV5-1 and TRBJ2-7; TRBD2 agrees at 11 bases. This TCR was sampled from a female donor with early-stage non-small cell lung cancer. The sequences come from PBMCs, collected at follow-up. CDR3 nucleotide sequence: TGCGCCAGCAGCTCTGGGACTAGCGGACTCCCAAAAGACTACGAGCAGTACTTC. Encoded protein: CASSSGTSGLPKDYEQYF.